These T cell receptor beta chains were read from a single sample in a study of T cell repertoires in cytomegalovirus infection. Via MiXCR, TCRdb re-called the reads, giving one row per CDR3 protein. The sample holds 350,000 to 550,000 distinct CDR3 sequences, roughly 30% seen once. Sequences were obtained from PBMCs. These receptors were collected from a human donor in good health (CMV status not recorded). Some clones in this sample may be carry-over from other donors' samples. CDR3s include the opening cysteine and the closing phenylalanine or tryptophan. D genes are given only for firm matches. Clone sizes are given selectively: once, few, many, or a class where the clone is expanded.

TRBJ1-5,TRBV6-2/TRBV6-3,.,.,CASSSKTRESNQPQHF,TGTGCCAGCAGTTCAAAGACCCGGGAGAGCAATCAGCCCCAGCATTTT
TRBJ2-7,TRBV7-2,TRBD1,few,CASSLGGQGAGEQYF,TGTGCCAGCAGCTTAGGCGGACAGGGGGCAGGGGAGCAGTACTTC
TRBJ2-1,TRBV7-2,.,.,CASSLAIGNKQFF,TGTGCCAGCAGCTTAGCTATTGGGAATAAGCAGTTCTTC
TRBJ2-7,TRBV7-9,.,few,CASSLKPAPTVQYF,TGTGCCAGCAGCTTAAAACCGGCTCCTACGGTGCAGTACTTC
TRBJ2-7,TRBV7-8,.,.,CASSFGGSIYEQYF,TGTGCCAGCAGCTTTGGGGGATCAATCTACGAGCAGTACTTC
TRBJ2-1,TRBV7-9,.,few,CASSQTEEQFF,TGTGCCAGCAGCCAAACAGAGGAGCAGTTCTTC
TRBJ2-1,TRBV20-1,TRBD2,few,CSAGASGGIYNEQFF,TGCAGTGCTGGGGCTAGCGGGGGGATCTACAATGAGCAGTTCTTC
TRBJ1-4,TRBV5-4,TRBD1,.,CASSSDREGTNEKLFF,TGTGCCAGCAGCTCGGACAGGGAGGGAACTAATGAAAAACTGTTTTTT
TRBJ1-4,TRBV7-6,.,many,CASSRDGGATNEKLFF,TGTGCCAGCAGCCGCGACGGTGGGGCTACTAATGAAAAACTGTTTTTT
TRBJ2-1,TRBV24-1,TRBD2,.,CATSDPGLAGADEQFF,TGTGCCACCAGTGACCCAGGACTAGCGGGGGCCGATGAGCAGTTCTTC
TRBJ2-3,TRBV12-3/TRBV12-4,.,.,CASSLEAPGWDTDTQYF,TGTGCCAGCAGTTTAGAGGCCCCAGGGTGGGATACAGATACGCAGTATTTT